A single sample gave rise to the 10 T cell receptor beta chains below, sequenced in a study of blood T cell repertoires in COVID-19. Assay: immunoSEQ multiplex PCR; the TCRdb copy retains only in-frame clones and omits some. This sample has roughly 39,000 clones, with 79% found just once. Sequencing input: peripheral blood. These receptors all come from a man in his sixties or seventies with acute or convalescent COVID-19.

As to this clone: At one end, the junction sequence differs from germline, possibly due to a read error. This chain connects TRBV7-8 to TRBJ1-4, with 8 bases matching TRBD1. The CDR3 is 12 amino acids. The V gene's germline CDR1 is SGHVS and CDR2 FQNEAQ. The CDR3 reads CASSWGKDREVF. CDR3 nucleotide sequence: TGTGCCAGCAGCTGGGGGAAGGACAGGGAGGTTTTT.

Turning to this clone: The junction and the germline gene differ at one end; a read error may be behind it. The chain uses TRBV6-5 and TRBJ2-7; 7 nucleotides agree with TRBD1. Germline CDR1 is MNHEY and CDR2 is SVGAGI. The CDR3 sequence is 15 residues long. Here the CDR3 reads CASTYQGEVIYEQYF. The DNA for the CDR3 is TGTGCCAGCACTTACCAGGGGGAAGTTATCTACGAGCAGTACTTC.

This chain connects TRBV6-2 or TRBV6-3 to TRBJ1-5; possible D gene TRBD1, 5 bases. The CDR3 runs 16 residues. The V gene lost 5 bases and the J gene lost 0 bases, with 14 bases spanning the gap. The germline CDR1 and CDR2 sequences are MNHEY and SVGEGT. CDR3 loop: CASSRGRANSNQPQHF. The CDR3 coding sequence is TGTGCCAGCAGTCGCGGCAGGGCAAATAGCAATCAGCCCCAGCATTTT.

Here the CDR3 DNA reads TGTGCCAGCAGCTTTCAACAGGAAGGAGGCTACACCTTC. It encodes CASSFQQEGGYTF. The chain employs TRBV7-3 and TRBJ1-2, with a possible D match to TRBD1 (5 bases). Germline CDR1 and CDR2: SGHTA and FQGTGA. The CDR3 length is 13 residues. V dropped 3 bases and J dropped 8 bases, with 13 bases sitting between them. Supplemented by reference TRBV7-3 and TRBJ1-2, the full variable domain reads GAGVSQTPSNKVTEKGKYVELRCDPISGHTALYWYRQSLGQGPEFLIYFQGTGAADDSGLPNDRFFAVRPEGSVSTLKIQRTERGDSAVYLCASSFQQEGGYTFGSGTRLTVV.

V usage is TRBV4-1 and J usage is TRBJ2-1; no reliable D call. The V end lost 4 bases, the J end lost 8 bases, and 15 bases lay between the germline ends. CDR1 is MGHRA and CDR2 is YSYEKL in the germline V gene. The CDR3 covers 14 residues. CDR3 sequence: CASSLTNGGDEQFF. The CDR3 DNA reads TGCGCCAGCAGCCTCACAAATGGCGGCGATGAGCAGTTCTTC.

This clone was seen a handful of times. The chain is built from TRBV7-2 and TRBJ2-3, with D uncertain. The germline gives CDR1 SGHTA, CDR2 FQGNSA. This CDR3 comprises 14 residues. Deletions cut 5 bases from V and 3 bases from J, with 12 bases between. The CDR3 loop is CASSKEWATDTQYF. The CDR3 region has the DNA TGTGCCAGCAGCAAGGAATGGGCGACAGATACGCAGTATTTT.

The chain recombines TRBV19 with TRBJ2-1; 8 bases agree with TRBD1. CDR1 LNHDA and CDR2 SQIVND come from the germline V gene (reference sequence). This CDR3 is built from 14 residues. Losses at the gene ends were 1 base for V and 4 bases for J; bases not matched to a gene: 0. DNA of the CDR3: TGTGCCAGTAGTATAGGGACAGGGTACAATGAGCAGTTCTTC. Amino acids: CASSIGTGYNEQFF.

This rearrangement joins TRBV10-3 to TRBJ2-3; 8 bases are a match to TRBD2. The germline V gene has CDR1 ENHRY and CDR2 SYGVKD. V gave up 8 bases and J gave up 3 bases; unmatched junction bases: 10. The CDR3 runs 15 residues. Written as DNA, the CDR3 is TGTGCCATCCTTAGCGGGACCCGAGAGACAGATACGCAGTATTTT. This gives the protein CAILSGTRETDTQYF.

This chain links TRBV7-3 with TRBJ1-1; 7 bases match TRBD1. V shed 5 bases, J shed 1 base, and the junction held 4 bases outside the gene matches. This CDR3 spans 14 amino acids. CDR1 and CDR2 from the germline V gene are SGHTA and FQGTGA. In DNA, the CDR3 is TGTGCCAGCAGCCCCGGACAGGCGAACACTGAAGCTTTCTTT. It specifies CASSPGQANTEAFF.

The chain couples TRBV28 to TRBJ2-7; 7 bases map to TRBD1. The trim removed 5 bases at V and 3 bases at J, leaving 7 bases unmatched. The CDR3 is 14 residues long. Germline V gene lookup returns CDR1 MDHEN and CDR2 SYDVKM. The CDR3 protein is CASSRTGVIYEQYF. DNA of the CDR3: TGTGCCAGCAGTCGAACAGGGGTCATCTACGAGCAGTACTTC.